The present TCR beta chain was sequenced within a study of blood T cell repertoires in COVID-19. The wider study: PBMCs, B-cell-depleted T cells, or T cells provided the cDNA or gDNA that made up the material.

This CDR3 contains 17 residues. With V trimmed by 6 bases and J by 3 bases, 8 bases remained unmatched. Germline V gene sequence: CDR1 SNHLY, CDR2 FYNNEI. In the authors' methods: Reference gene primer amplification yielded estimated nucleated cell counts. Sequenced by immunoSEQ multiplex PCR; TCRdb stores in-frame clones only, minus some. V and J calls and clone size are those listed in that table; D and trimming were worked out from the DNA. The table includes hundreds of thousands of clones, roughly 83% detected once. The clonotype was recovered from a woman between 65 and 79 years old with active or convalescent COVID-19. This chain links TRBV2 with TRBJ2-3, with 14 bases aligning to TRBD2. Source material: peripheral blood. CDR3 region: CASRSGLAGGLTDTQYF. The CDR3 DNA is TGTGCCAGCAGATCCGGACTAGCGGGGGGATTGACAGATACGCAGTATTTT. Together with reference TRBV2 and TRBJ2-3, the CDR3 gives the full variable domain: EPEVTQTPSHQVTQMGQEVILRCVPISNHLYFYWYRQILGQKVEFLVSFYNNEISEKSEIFDDQFSVERPDGSNFTLKIRSTKLEDSAMYFCASRSGLAGGLTDTQYFGPGTRLTVL.